The next 9 T cell receptor beta chains were all read from a single sample in a study of CD8+ T cells in alopecia areata. cDNA serving as the sequencing template came from extracted, reverse transcribed RNA. Clones were read by immunoSEQ multiplex PCR, and TCRdb kept only the in-frame ones, dropping some. The table shows some 200,000 clones, with approximately 59% occurring only once. This specimen consisted of CD4+ T cells sorted from blood, obtained at week 0. The receptors shown here come from a human donor with alopecia areata.

The V gene is TRBV27, the J gene TRBJ1-4; 10 bases align to TRBD1. The CDR3 has 13 amino acids. In germline, CDR1 is MNHEY, CDR2 SMNVEV (reference sequence). With V trimmed by 4 bases and J by 10 bases, 3 bases remained unmatched. CDR3 protein: CASSWDRGRKLFF. CDR3 DNA: TGTGCCAGCAGTTGGGACAGGGGTCGAAAACTGTTTTTT.

This chain joins TRBV15 and TRBJ2-5; D call uncertain. The V gene's germline CDR1 is LNHNV and CDR2 YYDKDF (reference sequence). The CDR3 covers 15 residues. Trimming took off 0 bases at V and 3 bases at J, with 11 bases between the two ends. In DNA form, the CDR3 reads TGTGCCACCAGCAGAGATTTTGGCCCGGAAGAGACCCAGTACTTC. It translates to CATSRDFGPEETQYF.

The gene calls are TRBV10-2 and TRBJ2-5; D call uncertain. From germline, CDR1 is WSHSY and CDR2 SAAADI. Between the trimmed V and J ends, which lost 9 bases and 5 bases, there was a span of 10 bases. This CDR3 is built from 11 residues. The CDR3 bases are TGCGCCAGTAAGGGTGTGGAGACCCAGTACTTC. Amino acid sequence: CASKGVETQYF.

This clone was seen only a few times. This CDR3 reads CARHWTIPTSGDTGELFF. The DNA of the CDR3 is TGCGCCCGCCACTGGACCATTCCAACGTCAGGAGACACCGGGGAGCTGTTTTTT. This chain connects TRBV5-1 to TRBJ2-2; D is ambiguous. The CDR3 extends over 18 amino acids. CDR1 is SGHRS, CDR2 YFSETQ, per germline. The V gene lost 10 bases and the J gene lost 3 bases, with 28 bases spanning the gap. Filled out from reference TRBV5-1 and TRBJ2-2, the complete variable domain reads KAGVTQTPRYLIKTRGQQVTLSCSPISGHRSVSWYQQTPGQGLQFLFEYFSETQRNKGNFPGRFSGRQFSNSRSEMNVSTLELGDSALYLCARHWTIPTSGDTGELFFGEGSRLTVL.

A remark on this clone: The sample holds other DNA sequences that translate to the same CDR3. The V gene is TRBV30, the J gene TRBJ1-5; D may be TRBD1 (5 bases). The CDR3 extends over 13 amino acids. Between the trimmed V and J ends, which lost 0 bases and 5 bases, there was a span of 8 bases. Germline loops: CDR1 GTSNPN, CDR2 SVGIG (reference sequence). CDR3 region: CAWSVLGDQPQHF. CDR3 coding DNA: TGTGCCTGGAGTGTCTTAGGGGATCAGCCCCAGCATTTT.

The rearrangement uses TRBV5-1 and TRBJ1-2, with a possible D match to TRBD1 (5 bases). V was trimmed by 0 bases and J by 8 bases, leaving 14 bases between them. CDR3 size: 14 residues. CDR1 is SGHRS, CDR2 YFSETQ, per germline. The chain's CDR3 is CASSLDAGSWGYTF. In nucleotides, the CDR3 is TGCGCCAGCAGCTTGGATGCAGGGTCTTGGGGCTACACCTTC.

The chain uses TRBV4-1 and TRBJ1-1, with TRBD1 matching over 7 bases. There are 16 residues in the CDR3. The V and J ends lost 4 bases and 2 bases, in that order; junction bases with no gene match: 10. CDR1 MGHRA and CDR2 YSYEKL come from the germline V gene. CDR3 sequence reads: CASSRIRGQLNTEAFF. In DNA form, the CDR3 reads TGCGCCAGCAGCCGAATAAGGGGACAGCTAAACACTGAAGCTTTCTTT.

This clone was found a few times. The chain uses TRBV5-1 and TRBJ2-5; D might be TRBD1 (7 bases). The DNA end favors TRBJ2-7, so the J call may be wrong. The CDR3 is 12 residues long. Looked up from germline, CDR1 is SGHRS and CDR2 is YFSETQ. The CDR3 protein is CASSGGGFEQYF. CDR3 DNA sequence: TGCGCCAGCAGCGGAGGGGGCTTCGAGCAGTACTTC.

V gene TRBV7-2 combines with J gene TRBJ2-7, with 8 bases identical to TRBD2. Germline values: CDR1 SGHTA, CDR2 FQGNSA. This CDR3 is built from 15 residues. With V trimmed by 5 bases and J by 2 bases, 8 bases remained unmatched. DNA of the CDR3: TGTGCCAGCAGCCCCGGAGGGACTAGGGCCTACGAGCAGTACTTC. It specifies CASSPGGTRAYEQYF. The full variable domain, completed using reference TRBV7-2 and TRBJ2-7, is GAGVSQSPSNKVTEKGKDVELRCDPISGHTALYWYRQSLGQGLEFLIYFQGNSAPDKSGLPSDRFSAERTGGSVSTLTIQRTQQEDSAVYLCASSPGGTRAYEQYFGPGTRLTVT.